The TCR beta chain under discussion was sequenced for a study of blood T cell repertoires in COVID-19. Germline CDR1 and CDR2: SEHNR and FQNEAQ (reference sequence). The CDR3 covers 13 residues. The V and J ends lost 5 bases and 6 bases respectively, with 10 bases between them. Clones were read by immunoSEQ multiplex PCR, and TCRdb kept only the in-frame ones, dropping some. In the table there are more than 150,000 clones, roughly nine tenths of which are singletons. The receptor's source is a man between 65 and 85 years old with active or convalescent COVID-19. Sample: peripheral blood. V usage is TRBV7-9 and J usage is TRBJ2-2; weak D call: TRBD1 (5 bases). DNA of the CDR3: TGTGCCAGCAGCCTCAGGGTTCCCGGGGAGCTGTTTTTT. Encoded protein: CASSLRVPGELFF. The full variable domain, completed using reference TRBV7-9 and TRBJ2-2, is DTGVSQNPRHKITKRGQNVTFRCDPISEHNRLYWYRQTLGQGPEFLTYFQNEAQLEKSRLLSDRFSAERPKGSFSTLEIQRTEQGDSAMYLCASSLRVPGELFFGEGSRLTVL.